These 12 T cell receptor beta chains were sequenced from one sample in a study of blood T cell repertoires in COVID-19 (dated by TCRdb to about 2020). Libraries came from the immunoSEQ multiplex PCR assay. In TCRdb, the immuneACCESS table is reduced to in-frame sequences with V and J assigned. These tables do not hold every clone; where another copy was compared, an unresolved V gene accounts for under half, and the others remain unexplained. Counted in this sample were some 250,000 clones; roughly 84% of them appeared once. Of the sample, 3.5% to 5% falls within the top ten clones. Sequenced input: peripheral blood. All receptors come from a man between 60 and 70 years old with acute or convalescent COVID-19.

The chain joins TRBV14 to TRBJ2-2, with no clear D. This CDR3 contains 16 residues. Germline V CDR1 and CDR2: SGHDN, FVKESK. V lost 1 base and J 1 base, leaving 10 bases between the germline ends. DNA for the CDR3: TGTGCCAGCAGCCAAGTGGCGGAAGTGAACACCGGGGAGCTGTTTTTT. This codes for CASSQVAEVNTGELFF.

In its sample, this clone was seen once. The CDR3 protein is CASSLSPGQAFYGYTF. The CDR3 nucleotides read TGTGCCAGCAGCCTTAGCCCCGGACAGGCTTTCTATGGCTACACCTTC. The chain is built from TRBV3-1 (or the pseudogene TRBV3-2) and TRBJ1-2; 7 positions match TRBD1. CDR3 length: 16 amino acids. Unmatched junction bases numbered 12, after V lost 4 bases and J lost 4 bases. Germline V lookup: CDR1 LGHDT, CDR2 YNNKEL (reference sequence).

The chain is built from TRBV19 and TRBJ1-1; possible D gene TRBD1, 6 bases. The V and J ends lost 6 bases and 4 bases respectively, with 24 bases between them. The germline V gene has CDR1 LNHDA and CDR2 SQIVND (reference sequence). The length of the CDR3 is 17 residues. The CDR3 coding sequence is TGTGCCAGTAGCGGAATACAGGGTAGAACCGGGTCCACTGAAGCTTTCTTT. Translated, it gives CASSGIQGRTGSTEAFF.

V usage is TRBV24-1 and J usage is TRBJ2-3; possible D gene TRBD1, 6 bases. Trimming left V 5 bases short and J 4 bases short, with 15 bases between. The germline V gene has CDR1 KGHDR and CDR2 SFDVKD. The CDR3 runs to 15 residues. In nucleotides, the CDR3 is TGTGCCACCAGTGCCTCGGGACAAGGGGCAGATACGCAGTATTTT. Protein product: CATSASGQGADTQYF.

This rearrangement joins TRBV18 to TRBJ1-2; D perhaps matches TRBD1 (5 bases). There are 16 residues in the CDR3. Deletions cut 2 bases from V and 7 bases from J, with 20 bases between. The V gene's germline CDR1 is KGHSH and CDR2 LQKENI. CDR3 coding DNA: TGTGCCAGCTCACCAGCTGGGGCTCAAAGTGCCGGTGGCTACACCTTC. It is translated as CASSPAGAQSAGGYTF.

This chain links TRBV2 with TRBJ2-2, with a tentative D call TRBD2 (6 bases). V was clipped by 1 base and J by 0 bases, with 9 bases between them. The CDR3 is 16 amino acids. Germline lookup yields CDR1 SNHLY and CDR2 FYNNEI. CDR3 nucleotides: TGTGCCAGCAGTGAAGTGGCGGGGTCGAACACCGGGGAGCTGTTTTTT. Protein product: CASSEVAGSNTGELFF. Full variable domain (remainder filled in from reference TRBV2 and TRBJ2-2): EPEVTQTPSHQVTQMGQEVILRCVPISNHLYFYWYRQILGQKVEFLVSFYNNEISEKSEIFDDQFSVERPDGSNFTLKIRSTKLEDSAMYFCASSEVAGSNTGELFFGEGSRLTVL.

The CDR3: CASSEGAGGISGNTIYF. The CDR3 DNA sequence: TGCGCCAGCAGCGAAGGGGCAGGGGGTATATCTGGAAACACCATATATTTT. This rearrangement joins TRBV4-3 to TRBJ1-3, with 7 nucleotides matching TRBD1. Germline lookup yields CDR1 LGHNA and CDR2 YSLEER. CDR3 length equals 17 residues. Germline trimming cut 5 bases from V and 1 base from J; bases unmatched to any gene: 11.

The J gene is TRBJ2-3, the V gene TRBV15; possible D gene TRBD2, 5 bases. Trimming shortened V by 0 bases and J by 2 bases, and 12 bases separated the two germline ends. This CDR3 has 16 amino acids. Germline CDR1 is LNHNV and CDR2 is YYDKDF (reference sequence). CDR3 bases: TGTGCCACCAGCAGAGAGTCGGCGGGCTCCACAGATACGCAGTATTTT. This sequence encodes CATSRESAGSTDTQYF. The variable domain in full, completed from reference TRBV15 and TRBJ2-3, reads DAMVIQNPRYQVTQFGKPVTLSCSQTLNHNVMYWYQQKSSQAPKLLFHYYDKDFNNEADTPDNFQSRRPNTSFCFLDIRSPGLGDTAMYLCATSRESAGSTDTQYFGPGTRLTVL.

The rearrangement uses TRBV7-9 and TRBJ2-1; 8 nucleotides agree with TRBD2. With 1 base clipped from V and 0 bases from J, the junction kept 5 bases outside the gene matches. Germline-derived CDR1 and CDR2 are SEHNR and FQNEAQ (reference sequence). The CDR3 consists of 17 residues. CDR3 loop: CASSLVAGGDSYNEQFF. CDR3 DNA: TGTGCCAGCAGCTTAGTAGCCGGGGGGGACTCCTACAATGAGCAGTTCTTC.

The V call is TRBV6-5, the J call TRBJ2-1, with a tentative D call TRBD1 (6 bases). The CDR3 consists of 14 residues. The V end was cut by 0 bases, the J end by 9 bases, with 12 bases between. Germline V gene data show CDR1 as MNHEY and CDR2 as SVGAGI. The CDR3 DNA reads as TGTGCCAGCAGTTACTCGGATCAGGGGAGTGAGCAGTTCTTC. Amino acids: CASSYSDQGSEQFF.

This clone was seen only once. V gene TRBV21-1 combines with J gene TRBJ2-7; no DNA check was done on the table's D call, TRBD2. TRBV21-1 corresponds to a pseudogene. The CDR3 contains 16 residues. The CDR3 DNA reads TGTGCCAGCAGCATACAGCTGGAGGCGGCCTCCTACGAGCAGTACTTC. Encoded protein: CASSIQLEAASYEQYF.

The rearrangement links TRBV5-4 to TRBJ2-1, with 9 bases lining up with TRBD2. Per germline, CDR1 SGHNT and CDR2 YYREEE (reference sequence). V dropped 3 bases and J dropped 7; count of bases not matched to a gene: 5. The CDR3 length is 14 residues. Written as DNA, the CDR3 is TGTGCCAGCAGCTCTGGACTAGCGCTAAATGAGCAGTTCTTC. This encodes CASSSGLALNEQFF.